This entry lists 8 T cell receptor beta chains sequenced from one sample in a study of cytomegalovirus exposure and HLA in healthy donors. The PCR ran on 60 Vbeta and 13 Jbeta primers. The table came from immunoSEQ multiplex PCR; TCRdb's copy has only in-frame clones and leaves some out. The sample lists 120,000 to 150,000 clones; about 77% were seen once. The sample comprised PBMCs. All receptors derive from a female donor in good health and CMV-seronegative.

Note on this clone: One end of the junction is discordant with germline, which a read error may explain. This chain uses TRBV7-7 with TRBJ2-1; 9 bases align to TRBD2. This CDR3 contains 13 residues. Germline CDR1 and CDR2: SSHAT and FNYEAQ (reference sequence). The CDR3 protein is CASSLSGGIEQFF. CDR3 coding DNA: TGTGCTAGCAGCTTAAGCGGGGGGATTGAGCAGTTCTTC.

J is TRBJ1-4 and V is TRBV6-5, with TRBD1 identical over 7 bases. The V gene end was trimmed by 5 bases and the J gene end by 0 bases; junction bases not matched to a gene: 3. In germline, CDR1 is MNHEY, CDR2 SVGAGI. The length of the CDR3 is 15 residues. The CDR3 bases are TGTGCCAGCAGTCCTGGGACAGCAACTAATGAAAAACTGTTTTTT. Its protein is CASSPGTATNEKLFF.

V and J are TRBV20-1 and TRBJ2-1, with D unclear. V was clipped by 7 bases and J by 4 bases, with 8 bases between them. CDR1 and CDR2 from the germline V gene are DFQATT and SNEGSKA (reference sequence). CDR3 length equals 11 residues. CDR3 sequence: CSVFQYNEQFF. The CDR3 region has the DNA TGCAGTGTATTTCAGTACAATGAGCAGTTCTTC.

The chain joins TRBV28 to TRBJ2-7; D unresolved. The CDR3 is 11 amino acids. Germline CDR1 and CDR2: MDHEN and SYDVKM. Trimming took 4 bases from V and 3 from J, leaving 4 bases between them. The CDR3 protein is CASSSFYEQYF. CDR3 nucleotide sequence: TGTGCCAGCAGTTCCTTCTACGAGCAGTACTTC.

The chain employs TRBV7-9 and TRBJ1-1; TRBD1 aligns across 11 bases. The germline gives CDR1 SEHNR, CDR2 FQNEAQ (reference sequence). V gave up 5 bases and J gave up 0 bases; unmatched junction bases: 8. This CDR3 has 17 residues. The CDR3 nucleotides read TGTGCCAGCAGCCCTCGGACAGGGGGCGACCTGAACACTGAAGCTTTCTTT. It codes for CASSPRTGGDLNTEAFF. Drawing the rest from reference TRBV7-9 and TRBJ1-1, the complete variable domain is DTGVSQNPRHKITKRGQNVTFRCDPISEHNRLYWYRQTLGQGPEFLTYFQNEAQLEKSRLLSDRFSAERPKGSFSTLEIQRTEQGDSAMYLCASSPRTGGDLNTEAFFGQGTRLTVV.

The J gene is TRBJ1-3, the V gene TRBV2; 8 bases agree with TRBD1. There are 18 residues in the CDR3. V was pared by 7 bases and J by 1 base, with 15 bases of the junction left unmatched. Germline values: CDR1 SNHLY, CDR2 FYNNEI. As DNA, the CDR3 is TGTGCCAGCACCCCGTACATGGACAGGGTAGTGTCTGGAAACACCATATATTTT. This sequence encodes CASTPYMDRVVSGNTIYF.

The V call is TRBV28, the J call TRBJ1-2; 12 bases fit TRBD1. Trimming cost V 5 bases and J 4 bases; bases outside gene matches: 8. The CDR3 is made up of 16 amino acids. The V gene's germline CDR1 is MDHEN and CDR2 SYDVKM. The CDR3, as DNA: TGTGCCAGCAGTCCCCCGGGACAGGGGGCGACCTATGGCTACACCTTC. It is translated as CASSPPGQGATYGYTF.

This chain joins TRBV7-5 and TRBJ2-7; TRBD2 is the table's D call and was not checked against the DNA. TRBV7-5 constitutes a pseudogene. The CDR3 has 17 residues. The CDR3 DNA sequence: TGTGCCAGAAGGAGGGAGCGGGGGCTACCGAGCTCCTACGAGCAGTACTTC. Translation: CARRRERGLPSSYEQYF.